Presented here are 27 T cell receptor beta chains from one specimen sequenced in a study of blood T cell repertoires in COVID-19. Data came from immunoSEQ multiplex PCR; TCRdb stores just in-frame clones and leaves some out. The table has about 42,000 clones, roughly nine tenths seen once; the top ten hold around 6.5%. The sequencing input was peripheral blood. These receptors were collected from a human donor in a cohort sampled during active COVID-19.

V is TRBV3-1 (or the pseudogene TRBV3-2) and J is TRBJ2-1, with 12 positions matching TRBD2. The V gene's germline CDR1 is LGHDT and CDR2 YNNKEL (reference sequence). The CDR3 length is 15 residues. Unmatched junction bases numbered 8, after V lost 4 bases and J lost 10 bases. The CDR3 DNA sequence: TGTGCCAGCAGCCTACTAGCGGGGGGCCGGGAAGAGCAGTTCTTC. This codes for CASSLLAGGREEQFF.

V is TRBV27 and J is TRBJ2-1; maybe TRBD1 (6 bases). V lost 3 bases to trimming and J lost 4 bases, with 13 bases between them. Germline-derived CDR1 and CDR2 are MNHEY and SMNVEV (reference sequence). The CDR3 length is 15 residues. The DNA for the CDR3 is TGTGCCAGCAGTTTTACAGGGATTGATTACAATGAGCAGTTCTTC. It encodes CASSFTGIDYNEQFF.

The rearrangement joins TRBV18 to TRBJ1-4; D gene unclear. CDR1 is KGHSH and CDR2 is LQKENI in the germline V gene. The CDR3 length is 16 residues. The ends were cut back, 4 bases at V and 0 bases at J, with 12 bases in the middle. The DNA of the CDR3 is TGTGCCAGCTCACTCCGCGGTACCGCAACTAATGAAAAACTGTTTTTT. Translation: CASSLRGTATNEKLFF.

This chain uses TRBV5-6 with TRBJ1-2, with TRBD1 matching over 9 bases. Looked up from germline, CDR1 is SGHDT and CDR2 is YYEEEE. The CDR3 extends over 16 amino acids. V was pared by 1 base and J by 7 bases, with 11 bases of the junction left unmatched. As DNA, the CDR3 is TGTGCCAGCAGCTTGTTGGGGACAGGGCTCCTCTCTGGCTACACCTTC. Protein product: CASSLLGTGLLSGYTF.

This clone was observed once. The chain uses TRBV7-6 and TRBJ2-7; 11 positions match TRBD2. J gave up 6 bases and V 5 bases, and 9 bases lay outside the gene matches. The CDR3 length is 15 residues. Germline CDR1 reads SGHVS; CDR2 reads FNYEAQ. CDR3 sequence: CASSLSGRALGEQYF. The CDR3 coding sequence is TGTGCCAGCAGCCTTAGCGGGAGGGCCCTCGGCGAGCAGTACTTC.

The chain recombines TRBV24-1 with TRBJ1-2; D ambiguous. Per the germline V gene, CDR1 is KGHDR and CDR2 is SFDVKD. V dropped 4 bases and J dropped 4 bases, with 24 bases sitting between them. The CDR3 covers 18 residues. The CDR3 sequence: CATSDPLSPAAVVYGYTF. The CDR3 region has the DNA TGTGCCACCAGTGACCCCCTGTCCCCCGCGGCGGTAGTCTATGGCTACACCTTC.

The chain has TRBV7-6 and TRBJ2-2; no reliable D call. The CDR3 totals 16 residues. The V end lost 2 bases, the J end lost 5 bases, and 15 bases lay between the germline ends. Germline V lookup: CDR1 SGHVS, CDR2 FNYEAQ. CDR3 residues: CASSLMARGLTGELFF. CDR3 in DNA: TGTGCCAGCAGCTTAATGGCTAGAGGTTTGACCGGGGAGCTGTTTTTT.

The chain combines TRBV2 with TRBJ1-1, with D tentatively TRBD1 (6 bases). The CDR3 loop spans 13 amino acids. V was cut by 6 bases and J by 1 base, with 9 bases left in between. Germline CDR1 SNHLY, CDR2 FYNNEI. The CDR3 loop reads CASSRTENTEAFF. In DNA, the CDR3 is TGTGCCAGCAGCCGGACAGAGAACACTGAAGCTTTCTTT.

This clone was picked up one time. The conserved phenylalanine or tryptophan normally closing the CDR3 is absent here, so this likely arose from a read error. The DNA is left out, because the CDR3 cannot be placed on it with certainty; the CDR3 is given as TCRdb lists it. V and J are TRBV3-1 (or the pseudogene TRBV3-2) and TRBJ2-6; TRBD2, the D gene given by the table, was not confirmed from the DNA. Per germline, CDR1 LGHDT and CDR2 YNNKEL (reference sequence). The CDR3 contains 8 residues when both ends are counted. CDR3 sequence: CASSPLLV.

This chain joins TRBV6-5 and TRBJ2-3; 8 positions agree with TRBD1. This CDR3 is 13 amino acids long. Germline V gene sequence: CDR1 MNHEY, CDR2 SVGAGI. V dropped 11 bases and J dropped 6; count of bases not matched to a gene: 10. The CDR3, as DNA: TGTGCCGGGATGCCGGGACAGGCGGATACGCAGTATTTT. It translates to CAGMPGQADTQYF.

V gene TRBV6-5 combines with J gene TRBJ2-3, with 7 bases aligning to TRBD2. The CDR3 is 13 residues long. Germline-derived CDR1 and CDR2 are MNHEY and SVGAGI. The J segment lost 5 bases and the V segment lost 6 bases, leaving 5 bases of the junction unmatched. The CDR3 reads CASSRGSGDTQYF. The CDR3 DNA reads TGTGCCAGCAGCCGCGGGAGTGGAGATACGCAGTATTTT.

The chain uses TRBV19 and TRBJ2-7; D unclear. This CDR3 is built from 12 residues. The germline CDR1 and CDR2 sequences are LNHDA and SQIVND (reference sequence). The V and J ends lost 5 bases and 3 bases respectively, with 8 bases between them. CDR3 loop: CASSVNYYEQYF. The CDR3 DNA follows: TGTGCCAGTAGTGTGAACTACTACGAGCAGTACTTC.

The J gene is TRBJ2-5, the V gene TRBV3-1 (or the pseudogene TRBV3-2), with TRBD2 identical over 9 bases. Germline V lookup: CDR1 LGHDT, CDR2 YNNKEL (reference sequence). The CDR3 totals 15 residues. Germline trimming cut 4 bases from V and 5 bases from J; bases unmatched to any gene: 8. In DNA, the CDR3 is TGTGCCAGCAGCCTTCCCGGGACTAGCCTGGAGACCCAGTACTTC. This encodes CASSLPGTSLETQYF.

The chain links TRBV21-1 to TRBJ1-5. TRBV21-1 is given as a pseudogene. CDR3 length: 16 residues. CDR3 DNA: TGTGCCAGCAGCTCCCCGGGGTTAGGGTTAAGACAGCCCCAGCATTTT. Its protein is CASSSPGLGLRQPQHF.

V and J are TRBV19 and TRBJ2-1; D unresolved. Germline loops: CDR1 LNHDA, CDR2 SQIVND (reference sequence). The CDR3 is made up of 16 amino acids. The V gene lost 1 base and the J gene lost 5 bases, with 15 bases spanning the gap. For the CDR3, the DNA is TGTGCCAGTAGTATAGGCCTCCGACTGGCGCACAATGAGCAGTTCTTC. Translated, it gives CASSIGLRLAHNEQFF.

The rearrangement links TRBV10-3 to TRBJ2-3, with D unresolved. The CDR3 is 13 amino acids. Trimming pared 6 bases from V and 3 bases from J, leaving 10 bases between. Germline CDR1 and CDR2: ENHRY and SYGVKD. This chain's CDR3 is CAISQFLTDTQYF. The CDR3 DNA reads TGTGCCATCAGCCAGTTTTTAACAGATACGCAGTATTTT.

The chain carries TRBV28 and TRBJ2-3; D unclear. The germline V gene has CDR1 MDHEN and CDR2 SYDVKM. The CDR3 is 12 residues long. Trimming pared 6 bases from V and 0 bases from J, leaving 4 bases between. The CDR3, as DNA: TGTGCCAGCAGCCCTAGCACAGATACGCAGTATTTT. It is translated as CASSPSTDTQYF.

The CDR3 region is CATQGVEGGPNEQFF. For the CDR3, the DNA is TGTGCCACACAGGGCGTAGAGGGGGGGCCTAATGAGCAGTTCTTC. This rearrangement joins TRBV10-3 to TRBJ2-1; TRBD2 is a possible D gene (7 bases). Trimming shortened V by 10 bases and J by 7 bases, and 23 bases separated the two germline ends. CDR3 size: 15 residues. The germline CDR1 and CDR2 sequences are ENHRY and SYGVKD.

This rearrangement joins TRBV7-9 to TRBJ2-2; 8 bases are a match to TRBD1. With V trimmed by 10 bases and J by 6 bases, 7 bases remained unmatched. The CDR3 consists of 13 residues. The germline V gene encodes CDR1 SEHNR and CDR2 FQNEAQ (reference sequence). CDR3: CANDRGLPGELFF. CDR3 sequence (DNA): TGTGCCAACGACAGGGGTCTTCCCGGGGAGCTGTTTTTT.

The chain recombines TRBV7-2 with TRBJ2-7, with TRBD2 matching 10 bases. The CDR3 has 15 amino acids. Germline CDR1 SGHTA, CDR2 FQGNSA. Trimming at V came to 4 bases and at J to 1 base, leaving 4 bases not matched to a gene. The CDR3 spells CASSSSGGRSYEQYF. For the CDR3, the DNA is TGTGCCAGCAGCTCTAGCGGGGGCCGTTCCTACGAGCAGTACTTC. The full variable domain, with the rest looked up from reference TRBV7-2 and TRBJ2-7, is GAGVSQSPSNKVTEKGKDVELRCDPISGHTALYWYRQSLGQGLEFLIYFQGNSAPDKSGLPSDRFSAERTGGSVSTLTIQRTQQEDSAVYLCASSSSGGRSYEQYFGPGTRLTVT.

The V gene is TRBV6-1, the J gene TRBJ1-5, with TRBD1 as a possible D gene (5 bases). Germline loops: CDR1 MNHNS, CDR2 SASEGT. The V end lost 2 bases, the J end lost 0 bases, and 11 bases lay between the germline ends. The CDR3 has 16 residues. This chain's CDR3 is CASSEQGHISNQPQHF. DNA of the CDR3: TGTGCCAGCAGTGAACAAGGACACATTAGCAATCAGCCCCAGCATTTT.

The chain employs TRBV4-3 and TRBJ2-3; 9 positions match TRBD2. The CDR3 spans 19 residues. V lost 1 base and J lost 0; bases outside the gene matches: 11. Germline CDR1 and CDR2: LGHNA and YSLEER. The CDR3 sequence is CASSQGVAGATSSTDTQYF. The CDR3 coding sequence is TGCGCCAGCAGCCAAGGGGTAGCGGGGGCCACTTCTAGCACAGATACGCAGTATTTT.

CDR3 residues: CASSQTSGRANEQFF. The CDR3 region has the DNA TGTGCCAGCAGCCAGACTAGCGGGAGGGCCAATGAGCAGTTCTTC. The chain links TRBV3-1 (or the pseudogene TRBV3-2) to TRBJ2-1; TRBD2 agrees at 14 bases. The CDR3 is 15 residues long. V was clipped by 3 bases and J by 6 bases; unmatched bases: 1. Germline V CDR1 and CDR2: LGHDT, YNNKEL (reference sequence).

In this sample, this clone turned up once. V and J are TRBV30 and TRBJ2-5, with a tentative D call TRBD2 (5 bases). Trimming left V 5 bases short and J 7 bases short, with 14 bases between. The germline gives CDR1 GTSNPN, CDR2 SVGIG (reference sequence). This CDR3 has 12 amino acids. The CDR3 DNA is TGTGCCTGGGGGCCAGTCGGAGGGACCCAGTACTTC. It translates to CAWGPVGGTQYF.

The chain combines TRBV3-1 (or the pseudogene TRBV3-2) with TRBJ2-1; a weak D match, TRBD2 (5 bases). CDR3 length: 15 amino acids. Germline loops: CDR1 LGHDT, CDR2 YNNKEL (reference sequence). V was trimmed by 3 bases and J by 9 bases, leaving 18 bases between them. CDR3 coding DNA: TGTGCCAGCAGCCACGGTACTAGGCGCGAGGCTGAGCAGTTCTTC. Translated: CASSHGTRREAEQFF.

The rearrangement uses TRBV2 and TRBJ2-7, with 7 bases matching TRBD1. CDR1 and CDR2 (germline): SNHLY, FYNNEI. V lost 6 bases, J lost 5 bases, and 13 bases stayed unmatched. CDR3 length: 15 amino acids. The CDR3 DNA reads as TGTGCCAGCAGCCCCGGGACAGACCCTGTAAACGAGCAGTACTTC. It specifies CASSPGTDPVNEQYF. Combining the CDR3 with reference TRBV2 and TRBJ2-7 gives the whole variable domain EPEVTQTPSHQVTQMGQEVILRCVPISNHLYFYWYRQILGQKVEFLVSFYNNEISEKSEIFDDQFSVERPDGSNFTLKIRSTKLEDSAMYFCASSPGTDPVNEQYFGPGTRLTVT.

Concerning this clone itself: This sample also contains other DNA sequences that code for the same CDR3. This sequence joins TRBV5-1 and TRBJ1-5; a possible D gene is TRBD1 (6 bases). The germline CDR1 and CDR2 sequences are SGHRS and YFSETQ. V lost 0 bases and J 4 bases, leaving 8 bases between the germline ends. The CDR3 runs 14 residues. The CDR3 is CASSLEGVNQPQHF. The CDR3 DNA sequence: TGCGCCAGCAGCTTGGAGGGGGTAAATCAGCCCCAGCATTTT.